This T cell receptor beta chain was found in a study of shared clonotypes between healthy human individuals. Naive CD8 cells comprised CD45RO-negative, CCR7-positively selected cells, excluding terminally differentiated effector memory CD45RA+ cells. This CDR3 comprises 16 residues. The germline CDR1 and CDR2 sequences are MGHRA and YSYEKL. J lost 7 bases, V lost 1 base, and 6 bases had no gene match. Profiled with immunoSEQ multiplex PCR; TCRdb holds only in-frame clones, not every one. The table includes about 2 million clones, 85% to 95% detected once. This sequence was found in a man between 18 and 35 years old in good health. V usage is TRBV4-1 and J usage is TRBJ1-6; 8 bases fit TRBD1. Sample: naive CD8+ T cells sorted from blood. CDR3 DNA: TGCGCCAGCAGCCAAGTCCAGGGGGCAGAAAATTCACCCCTCCACTTT. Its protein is CASSQVQGAENSPLHF.